This T cell receptor beta chain was identified in a study of blood T cell repertoires in COVID-19. This CDR3 has 14 residues. Looked up from germline, CDR1 is KGHDR and CDR2 is SFDVKD. The germline V and J ends were trimmed by 3 bases and 3 bases, with 10 bases remaining between them. Methods used by the authors: Estimation of nucleated cell counts was performed using reference gene primer amplification. The data were produced by immunoSEQ multiplex PCR, yet TCRdb's version contains in-frame clones alone and is incomplete. V, J and clone size were drawn from that table, and D and trimming were deduced from the DNA. The sample records about 71,000 clones, 88% being singletons.

The sequenced sample consisted of peripheral blood. This receptor was obtained from a human donor in a cohort sampled during active COVID-19. The rearrangement uses TRBV24-1 and TRBJ1-1; TRBD1 is a possible D gene (5 bases). CDR3 in amino acids: CATSDGDRYTEAFF. The CDR3 DNA reads TGTGCCACCAGTGATGGTGACAGATACACTGAAGCTTTCTTT.